Listed below are T cell receptor beta chains from one sample, sequenced in a study of blood T cell repertoires in COVID-19. The method was immunoSEQ multiplex PCR; TCRdb's version includes in-frame clones alone and lacks a portion of them. Of fewer than 130,000 clones listed, over 75% are singletons. The specimen sequenced was peripheral blood. The receptors were gathered from a woman older than 75 with acute or convalescent COVID-19. Each CDR3 is given with its conserved first and last residue. Each record gives: V gene, clone size, J gene, D gene, CDR3 DNA, CDR3 protein. A D gene is named only where the DNA matches it firmly. Expanded clones are given a class, and other clones once, few, many or no size at all.

TRBV2	.	TRBJ2-3	TRBD1	TGTGCCAGCAGTGGGTCACAGGGGAGAACAGATACGCAGTATTTT	CASSGSQGRTDTQYF
TRBV19	.	TRBJ2-7	.	TGTGCCAGTAGTATAGGGCAGCGACGCGACGAGCAGTACTTC	CASSIGQRRDEQYF
TRBV29-1	.	TRBJ2-1	TRBD1	TGCAGCGTTCAACAGGGGGCGGTCAATGAGCAGTTCTTC	CSVQQGAVNEQFF
TRBV7-2	.	TRBJ1-2	.	TGTGCCAGCAGCGTTTCCGGGACAAGCTATGGCTACACCTTC	CASSVSGTSYGYTF
TRBV28	.	TRBJ2-3	TRBD1	TGTGCCAGCACCGACTCGACAGGGGCGGCAGATACGCAGTATTTT	CASTDSTGAADTQYF
TRBV11-2	.	TRBJ2-7	TRBD2	TGTGCCAGCAGCTTTGAGCGGGGGAGGATCTACGAGCAGTACTTC	CASSFERGRIYEQYF
TRBV24-1	.	TRBJ1-5	.	TGTGCCACCAGACAACAGGACAATCAGCCCCAGCATTTT	CATRQQDNQPQHF
TRBV7-9	.	TRBJ1-3	.	TGTGCCAGCAGCTACGGGACAAAATCCTCTGGAAACACCATATATTTT	CASSYGTKSSGNTIYF
TRBV6-5	.	TRBJ1-5	TRBD1	TGTGCCAGCAGCAGGACAGGGGGACTTAATCAGCCCCAGCATTTT	CASSRTGGLNQPQHF
TRBV5-1	.	TRBJ2-7	TRBD2	TGCGCCAGCAGCTTGGGGACTAGCGGGTACTACGAGCAGTACTTC	CASSLGTSGYYEQYF
TRBV27	.	TRBJ1-2	.	TGTGCCAGCAGTTTATCGATAGACTTAAACTATGGCTACACCTTC	CASSLSIDLNYGYTF
TRBV13	.	TRBJ1-1	TRBD1	TGTGCCAGCAGCTCCCTGACAGGGGGCTGGTACCTAAACACTGAAGCTTTCTTT	CASSSLTGGWYLNTEAFF
TRBV19	.	TRBJ1-5	.	TGTGCCAGTAGTATAGTAGACAGAAATCAGCCCCAGCATTTT	CASSIVDRNQPQHF
TRBV18	.	TRBJ2-5	.	TGTGCCAGCTCACCCCCCGGGGTCGGGGAGACCCAGTACTTC	CASSPPGVGETQYF
TRBV2	few	TRBJ2-7	.	TGTGCCAGCAGTGGGGGGGAGAGCGCCGACGAGCAGTACTTC	CASSGGESADEQYF
TRBV7-8	.	TRBJ2-5	.	TGTGCCAGCAGCTTAGGCACTTCAGAGACCCAGTACTTC	CASSLGTSETQYF
TRBV20-1	.	TRBJ2-5	TRBD1	TGCAGTCTACAGGGGGTAGAGACCCAGTACTTC	CSLQGVETQYF
TRBV6-1	once	TRBJ1-2	TRBD1	TGTGCCAGCAGTGAAGTAATCGGTATGGGACAGGGTCGTGGCTACACCTTC	CASSEVIGMGQGRGYTF
TRBV6-5	.	TRBJ1-1	.	TGTGCCAGCAGTACAGTAAAGGGGATGAACACTGAAGCTTTCTTT	CASSTVKGMNTEAFF
TRBV29-1	.	TRBJ2-3	.	TGCAGCGTTGTTCGGGCAGATACGCAGTATTTT	CSVVRADTQYF
TRBV2	once	TRBJ1-6	.	TGTGCCAGCAGCGTAGATCCACCCCTCCACTTT	CASSVDPPLHF
TRBV5-1	.	TRBJ2-7	TRBD1	TGCGCCAGCAGCCGGACAGGGGGCCCCTACGAGCAGTACTTC	CASSRTGGPYEQYF
TRBV28	.	TRBJ1-5	.	TGTGCCAGCAGCTCGTCCACCCAAGCCCTGAGAAGGGGAAATCAGCCCCAGCATTTT	CASSSSTQALRRGNQPQHF
TRBV23-1	.	TRBJ1-5	TRBD1	TGCGCCAGCAGTCAATCTTTCACAGGGGGGTCTAGCAATCAGCCCCAGCATTTT	CASSQSFTGGSSNQPQHF
TRBV19	.	TRBJ1-3	TRBD1	TGTGCCAGTAGTACAGCCGGGACAGCTGGAAACACCATATATTTT	CASSTAGTAGNTIYF
TRBV2	once	TRBJ2-7	.	TGTGCCAGCAGTGACTGGCAAAGCTCCTACGAGCAGTACTTC	CASSDWQSSYEQYF